This T cell receptor beta chain was recovered during a study of blood T cell repertoires in COVID-19. As for the study in general: Sources were T cells, B-cell-depleted T cells, or PBMCs; the material itself was cDNA or gDNA.

Trimming took off 1 base at V and 0 bases at J, with 9 bases between the two ends. This CDR3 is built from 15 residues. The germline CDR1 and CDR2 sequences are LNHDA and SQIVND (reference sequence). Some clones are missing from TCRdb's copy, which holds only in-frame ones; the method was immunoSEQ multiplex PCR. The table shows 360,000 or so clones, with 85% to 90% occurring only once. This sequence joins TRBV19 and TRBJ1-1; D unresolved. Material: peripheral blood. The TCR sequence derives from a man younger than 30 with active or convalescent COVID-19. The DNA of the CDR3 is TGTGCCAGTAGTATAGGACTCCTAATGAACACTGAAGCTTTCTTT. Residues: CASSIGLLMNTEAFF.